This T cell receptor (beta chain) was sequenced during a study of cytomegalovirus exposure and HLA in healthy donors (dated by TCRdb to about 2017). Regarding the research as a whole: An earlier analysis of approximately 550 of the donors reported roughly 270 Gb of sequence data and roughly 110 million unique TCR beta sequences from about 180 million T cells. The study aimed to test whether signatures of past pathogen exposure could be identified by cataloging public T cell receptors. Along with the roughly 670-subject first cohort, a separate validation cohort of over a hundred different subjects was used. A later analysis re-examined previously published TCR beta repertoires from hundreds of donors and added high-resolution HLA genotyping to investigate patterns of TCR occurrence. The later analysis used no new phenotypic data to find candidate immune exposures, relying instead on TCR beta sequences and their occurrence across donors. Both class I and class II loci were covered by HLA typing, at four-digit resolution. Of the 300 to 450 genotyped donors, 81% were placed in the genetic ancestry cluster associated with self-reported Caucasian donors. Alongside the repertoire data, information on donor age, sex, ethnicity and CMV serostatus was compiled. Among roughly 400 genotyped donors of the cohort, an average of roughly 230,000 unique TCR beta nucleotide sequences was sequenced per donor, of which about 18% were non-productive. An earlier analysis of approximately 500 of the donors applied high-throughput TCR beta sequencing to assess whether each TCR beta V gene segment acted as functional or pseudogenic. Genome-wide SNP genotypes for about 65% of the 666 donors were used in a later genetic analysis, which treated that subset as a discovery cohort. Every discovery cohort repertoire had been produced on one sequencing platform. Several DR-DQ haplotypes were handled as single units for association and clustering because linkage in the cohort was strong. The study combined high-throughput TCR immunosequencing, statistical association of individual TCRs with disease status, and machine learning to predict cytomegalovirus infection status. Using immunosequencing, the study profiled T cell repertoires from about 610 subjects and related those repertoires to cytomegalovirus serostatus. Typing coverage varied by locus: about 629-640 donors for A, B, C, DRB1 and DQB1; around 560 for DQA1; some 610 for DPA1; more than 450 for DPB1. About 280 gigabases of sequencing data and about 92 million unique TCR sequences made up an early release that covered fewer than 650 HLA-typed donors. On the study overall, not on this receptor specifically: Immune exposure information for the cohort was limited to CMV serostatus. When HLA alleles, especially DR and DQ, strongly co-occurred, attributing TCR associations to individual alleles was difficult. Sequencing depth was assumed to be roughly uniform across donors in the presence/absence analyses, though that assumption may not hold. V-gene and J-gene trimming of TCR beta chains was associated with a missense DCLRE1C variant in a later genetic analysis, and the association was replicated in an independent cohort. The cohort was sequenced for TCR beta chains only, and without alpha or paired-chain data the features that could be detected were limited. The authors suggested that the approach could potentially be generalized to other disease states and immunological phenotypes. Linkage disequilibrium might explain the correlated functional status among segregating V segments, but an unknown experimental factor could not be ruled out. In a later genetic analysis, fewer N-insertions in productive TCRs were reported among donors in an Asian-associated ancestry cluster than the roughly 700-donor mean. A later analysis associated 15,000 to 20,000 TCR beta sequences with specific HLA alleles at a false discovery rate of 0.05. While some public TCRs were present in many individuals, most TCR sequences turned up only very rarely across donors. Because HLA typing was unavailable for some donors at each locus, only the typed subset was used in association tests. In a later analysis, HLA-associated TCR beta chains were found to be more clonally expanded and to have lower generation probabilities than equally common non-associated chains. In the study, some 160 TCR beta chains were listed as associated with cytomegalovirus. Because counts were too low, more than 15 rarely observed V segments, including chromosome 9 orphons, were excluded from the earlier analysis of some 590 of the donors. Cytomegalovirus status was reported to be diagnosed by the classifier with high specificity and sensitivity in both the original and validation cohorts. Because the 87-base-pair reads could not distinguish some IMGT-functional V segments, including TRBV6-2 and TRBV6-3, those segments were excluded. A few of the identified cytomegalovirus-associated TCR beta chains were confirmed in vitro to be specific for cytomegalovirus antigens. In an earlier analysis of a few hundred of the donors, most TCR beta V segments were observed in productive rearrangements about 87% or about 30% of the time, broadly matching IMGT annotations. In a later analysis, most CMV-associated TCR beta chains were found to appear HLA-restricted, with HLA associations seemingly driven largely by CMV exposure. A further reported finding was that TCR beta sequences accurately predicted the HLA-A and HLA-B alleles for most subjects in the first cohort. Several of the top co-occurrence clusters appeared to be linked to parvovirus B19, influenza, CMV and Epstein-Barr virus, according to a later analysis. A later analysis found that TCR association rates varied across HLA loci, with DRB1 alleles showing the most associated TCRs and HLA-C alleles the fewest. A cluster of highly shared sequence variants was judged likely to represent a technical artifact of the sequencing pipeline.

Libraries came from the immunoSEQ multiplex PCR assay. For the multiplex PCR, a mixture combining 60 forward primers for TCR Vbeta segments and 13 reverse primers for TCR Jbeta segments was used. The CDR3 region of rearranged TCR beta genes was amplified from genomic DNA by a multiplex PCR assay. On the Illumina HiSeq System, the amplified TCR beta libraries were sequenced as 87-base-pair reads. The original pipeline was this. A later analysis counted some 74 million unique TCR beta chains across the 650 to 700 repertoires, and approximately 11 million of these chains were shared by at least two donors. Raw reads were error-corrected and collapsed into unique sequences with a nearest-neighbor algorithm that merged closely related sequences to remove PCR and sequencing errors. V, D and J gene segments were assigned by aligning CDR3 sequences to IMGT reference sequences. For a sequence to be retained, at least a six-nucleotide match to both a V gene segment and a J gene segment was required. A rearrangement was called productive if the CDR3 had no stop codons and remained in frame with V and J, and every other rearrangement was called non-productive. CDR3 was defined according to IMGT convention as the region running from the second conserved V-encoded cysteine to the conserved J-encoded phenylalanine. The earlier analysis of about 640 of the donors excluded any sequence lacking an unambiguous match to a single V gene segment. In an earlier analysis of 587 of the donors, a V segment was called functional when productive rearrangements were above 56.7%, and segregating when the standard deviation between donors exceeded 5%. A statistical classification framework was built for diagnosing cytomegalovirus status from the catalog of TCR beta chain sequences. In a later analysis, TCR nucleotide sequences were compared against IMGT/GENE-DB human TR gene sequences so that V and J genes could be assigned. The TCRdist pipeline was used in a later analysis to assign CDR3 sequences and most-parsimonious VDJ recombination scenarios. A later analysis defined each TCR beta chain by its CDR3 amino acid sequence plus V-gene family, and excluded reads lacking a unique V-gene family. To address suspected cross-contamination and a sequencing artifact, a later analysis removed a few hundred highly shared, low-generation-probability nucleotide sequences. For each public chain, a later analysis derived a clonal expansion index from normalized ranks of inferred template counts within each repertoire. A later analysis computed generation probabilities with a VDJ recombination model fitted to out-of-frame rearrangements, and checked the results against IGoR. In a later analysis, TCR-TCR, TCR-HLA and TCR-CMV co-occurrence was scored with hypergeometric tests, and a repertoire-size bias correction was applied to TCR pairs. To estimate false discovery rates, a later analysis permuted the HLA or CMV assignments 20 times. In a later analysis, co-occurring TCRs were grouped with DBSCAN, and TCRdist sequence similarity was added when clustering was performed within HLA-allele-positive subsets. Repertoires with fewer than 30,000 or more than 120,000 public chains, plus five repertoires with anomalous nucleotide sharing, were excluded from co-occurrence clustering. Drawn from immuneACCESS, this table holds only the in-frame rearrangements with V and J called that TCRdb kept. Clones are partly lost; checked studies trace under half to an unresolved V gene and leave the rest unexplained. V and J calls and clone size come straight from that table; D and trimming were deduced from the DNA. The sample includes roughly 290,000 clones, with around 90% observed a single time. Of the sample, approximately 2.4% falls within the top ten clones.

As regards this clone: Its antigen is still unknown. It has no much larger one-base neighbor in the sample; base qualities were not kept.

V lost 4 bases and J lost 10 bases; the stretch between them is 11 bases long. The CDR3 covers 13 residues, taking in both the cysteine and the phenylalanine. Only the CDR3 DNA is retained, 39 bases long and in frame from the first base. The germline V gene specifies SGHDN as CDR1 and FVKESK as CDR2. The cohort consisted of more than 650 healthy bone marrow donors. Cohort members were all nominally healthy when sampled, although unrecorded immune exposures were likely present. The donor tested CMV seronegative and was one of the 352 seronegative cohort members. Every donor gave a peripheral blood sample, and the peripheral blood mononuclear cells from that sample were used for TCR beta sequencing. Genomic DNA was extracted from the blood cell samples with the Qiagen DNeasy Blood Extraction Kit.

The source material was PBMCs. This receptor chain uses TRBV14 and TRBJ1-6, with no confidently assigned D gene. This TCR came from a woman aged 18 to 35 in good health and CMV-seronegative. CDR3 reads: CASSPGLISPLHF. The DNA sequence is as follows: TGTGCCAGCAGCCCTGGGCTCATCTCACCCCTCCACTTT.